The entry that follows covers one TCR beta chain sequence. This clonotype was recorded many times. What this receptor recognizes is not known. No clone much larger than this one lies a single base away; base qualities are absent. CDR3 length: 16 amino acids, cysteine to phenylalanine. The sequence is cut down to CDR3 DNA, 48 bases in frame from base 1. V is cut by 0 bases and J by 2 bases, and the space between the germline ends is 11 bases. For CDR1 and CDR2, the germline V gene lists SGHRS and YFSETQ. The record originates from a study of CD8 T cells in ankylosing spondylitis (dated by TCRdb to 2016 to 2017). Some background on the complete study: T cell receptor beta repertoires were profiled in healthy donors and ankylosing spondylitis patients so that disease-linked TCR variants could be found. The full study cohort was made up of about 25 ankylosing spondylitis patients and more than 90 healthy donors. Samples of peripheral blood were taken, and for ankylosing spondylitis patients, synovial fluid was collected as well.

General study outcomes and caveats: The disease-linked clones were reported to be significantly enriched in matched synovial fluid samples from ankylosing spondylitis patients. Some motif variants were previously reported in synovial fluid and blood of reactive arthritis patients, suggesting common disease-initiation mechanisms. In peripheral blood, the disease-linked clones were found at relatively low frequencies and had a CD8+ phenotype. Blood from ankylosing spondylitis patients appeared to be characterized by a TCR beta motif composed of 7 to 9 highly homologous amino acid variants.

Sequencing took place on an Illumina HiSeq 2500. Quantitative 5'-RACE with molecular barcodes was used to prepare TCR beta libraries. The authors' pipeline ran thus. Disease-linked TCR variants were identified with a new computational method built on a probabilistic model of VDJ rearrangement. Clones were called with MiXCR by TCRdb after fastp trimmed the public reads at Q25, and only in-frame beta chains were retained. Rows are combined by CDR3 protein, so each entry shows the most common genes and DNA. TCRdb, rather than the study authors, made the V and J calls. The sample table holds fewer than 550,000 distinct CDR3 sequences, of which roughly 5.2% were seen once. Approximately 3.5% of the sample is taken by the ten largest.

The sample comprised blood, either unsorted or a sorted T cell fraction (not recorded which). This TCR was sampled from a male donor with ankylosing spondylitis. The chain is made from TRBV5-1 and TRBJ2-2; no confident D gene assignment can be made. The DNA is TGCGCCAGCAGCTTGGCCCGGACGGCTAACACCGGGGAGCTGTTTTTT. Its coded protein is CASSLARTANTGELFF.